A selection of T cell receptor beta chains follows, all from one sample in a study of shared clonotypes between healthy human individuals. Profiled with immunoSEQ multiplex PCR; TCRdb holds only in-frame clones, not every one. The data contain roughly 2.2 million clones, approximately 93% of them singletons. The source material was naive CD4+ T cells from PBMCs. These receptors were collected from a man between 18 and 29 years old in good health. Some clones in this sample may be carry-over from other donors' samples. Both conserved end residues are part of each CDR3. D genes are given only for firm matches. A row's size may be missing; if present it is once, few, many or a size class.

TRBJ2-3,TRBV28,-,12,-,CASSLRGPSQYF,TGTGCCAGCAGTTTAAGGGGTCCCTCCCAGTATTTT
TRBJ2-5,TRBV5-1,-,18,TRBD2,CASSLTRSGTRSQETQYF,TGCGCCAGCAGCTTGACGAGATCCGGGACTAGATCTCAAGAGACCCAGTACTTC
TRBJ1-1,TRBV2,-,11,-,CASRAAVEAFF,TGTGCCAGCAGAGCGGCGGTTGAAGCTTTCTTT
TRBJ2-3,TRBV7-2,-,13,-,CASAPGESDTQYF,TGTGCCAGCGCTCCTGGGGAATCAGATACGCAGTATTTT
TRBJ2-1,TRBV7-2,-,15,-,CASSLGGQPRNEQFF,TGTGCCAGCAGCTTAGGGGGCCAACCAAGGAATGAGCAGTTCTTC
TRBJ2-7,TRBV7-8,once,15,-,CASSLEWGESYEQYF,TGTGCCAGCAGCTTAGAGTGGGGCGAATCCTACGAGCAGTACTTC
TRBJ1-1,TRBV10-3,-,12,-,CAISEFYTEAFF,TGTGCCATCAGTGAGTTCTACACTGAAGCTTTCTTT
TRBJ2-2,TRBV6-1,-,16,-,CASRERLGIDTGELFF,TGTGCCAGCAGGGAACGATTGGGTATCGACACCGGGGAGCTGTTTTTT
TRBJ2-5,TRBV6-6,-,13,-,CASTPTALGTQYF,TGTGCCAGCACCCCGACTGCCCTAGGTACCCAGTACTTC
TRBJ1-2,TRBV27,-,18,-,CASSLGSGGDPTNYGYTF,TGTGCCAGCAGTTTAGGGTCGGGGGGCGACCCGACTAACTATGGCTACACCTTC
TRBJ2-7,TRBV2,-,15,-,CASSEGPAGIYEQYF,TGTGCCAGCAGTGAAGGTCCGGCGGGAATATACGAGCAGTACTTC
TRBJ2-6,TRBV7-2,-,15,-,CASSYTDPGANVLTF,TGTGCCAGCAGCTATACGGATCCTGGGGCCAACGTCCTGACTTTC
TRBJ2-7,TRBV5-1,-,15,TRBD2,CASSRTSGYSYEQYF,TGCGCCAGCAGCCGGACTAGCGGCTATTCCTACGAGCAGTACTTC
TRBJ1-2,TRBV28,-,12,-,CASLTLNYGYTF,TGTGCCAGCCTAACCCTCAACTATGGCTACACCTTC
TRBJ1-2,TRBV9,-,13,-,CASSYDRNYGYTF,TGTGCCAGCAGCTACGACCGTAACTATGGCTACACCTTC
TRBJ2-2,TRBV4-1,-,19,TRBD2,CASSQPYLAGGKNTGELFF,TGCGCCAGCAGCCAACCCTACCTAGCGGGAGGGAAGAACACCGGGGAGCTGTTTTTT
TRBJ2-7,TRBV21-1,-,14,-,CASREDRGYNEQYF,TGTGCCAGCCGGGAGGACAGGGGGTATAACGAGCAGTACTTC
TRBJ1-2,TRBV30,-,13,-,CAWGTRNLYGYTF,TGTGCCTGGGGAACCCGGAACCTCTATGGCTACACCTTC
TRBJ2-7,TRBV6-1,-,12,-,CASRSGDYEQYF,TGTGCCAGCAGGTCGGGCGACTACGAGCAGTACTTC
TRBJ2-7,TRBV5-1,-,17,TRBD2,CASSLGISSGRGDEQYF,TGCGCCAGCAGCTTGGGGATATCTAGCGGGAGGGGCGACGAGCAGTACTTC
TRBJ1-1,TRBV25-1,-,14,TRBD1,CASSARDSNTEAFF,TGTGCCAGCAGTGCCCGGGACAGCAACACTGAAGCTTTCTTT
TRBJ2-3,TRBV10-3,-,16,TRBD2,CAISEGLAGVRDTQYF,TGTGCCATCAGTGAGGGGCTAGCGGGAGTGAGAGATACGCAGTATTTT
TRBJ2-3,TRBV5-1,-,14,-,CASSLTGSTDTQYF,TGCGCCAGCAGCTTGACGGGAAGCACAGATACGCAGTATTTT
TRBJ1-1,TRBV27,-,17,TRBD1,CASSLSPTDRGRTEAFF,TGTGCCAGCAGTTTATCGCCCACGGACAGGGGTCGAACTGAAGCTTTCTTT
TRBJ2-1,TRBV5-1,-,17,TRBD2,CASSFSVIGLADSEQFF,TGCGCCAGCAGCTTCTCTGTAATCGGACTAGCGGATAGTGAGCAGTTCTTC
TRBJ2-7,TRBV7-2,once,16,TRBD2,CASSLAPASGTYEQYF,TGTGCCAGCAGCTTAGCGCCGGCTAGCGGGACCTACGAGCAGTACTTC
TRBJ1-5,TRBV7-2,-,15,-,CASSLGQGTNQPQHF,TGTGCCAGCAGCTTAGGGCAGGGGACTAATCAGCCCCAGCATTTT
TRBJ2-7,TRBV30,-,15,-,CAWSEGLLSSYEQYF,TGTGCCTGGAGTGAAGGACTCCTGAGCTCCTACGAGCAGTACTTC
TRBJ2-7,TRBV28,-,14,TRBD2,CASSRTSASYEQYF,TGTGCCAGCAGTAGGACTAGCGCGTCCTACGAGCAGTACTTC
TRBJ2-3,TRBV28,-,16,TRBD2,CASSSGLAGRTDTQYF,TGTGCCAGCAGTTCAGGACTAGCGGGCCGCACAGATACGCAGTATTTT
TRBJ2-5,TRBV28,-,16,-,CASRKPPARAGETQYF,TGTGCCAGCAGGAAACCCCCCGCACGGGCCGGGGAGACCCAGTACTTC
TRBJ1-2,TRBV7-9,-,16,TRBD1,CASSSEDRGFGYGYTF,TGTGCCAGCAGCTCGGAGGACAGGGGGTTTGGCTATGGCTACACCTTC
TRBJ2-1,TRBV6-5,-,12,-,CASRDTYNEQFF,TGTGCCAGCAGGGACACATACAATGAGCAGTTCTTC
TRBJ2-3,TRBV7-3,few,13,-,CASSWSSTDTQYF,TGTGCCAGCAGCTGGAGTAGCACAGATACGCAGTATTTT
TRBJ1-5,TRBV30,-,15,-,CAWSVGAAGNQPQHF,TGTGCCTGGAGTGTAGGCGCCGCGGGCAATCAGCCCCAGCATTTT
TRBJ2-6,TRBV27,-,15,-,CASSLVGSGANVLTF,TGTGCCAGCAGTTTAGTCGGCTCTGGGGCCAACGTCCTGACTTTC
TRBJ2-7,TRBV18,once,16,-,CASSPNRATFFYEQYF,TGTGCCAGCTCACCTAACCGGGCCACCTTCTTTTACGAGCAGTACTTC
TRBJ1-6,TRBV9,-,17,TRBD1,CASSVGDRVAYNSPLHF,TGTGCCAGCAGCGTGGGGGACAGGGTGGCTTATAATTCACCCCTCCACTTT
TRBJ1-2,TRBV29-1,-,12,TRBD1,CSASGQGDGYTF,TGCAGCGCTTCCGGACAGGGGGATGGCTACACCTTC
TRBJ2-3,TRBV5-4,-,15,TRBD2,CASSPKTSGRDTQYF,TGTGCCAGCAGCCCAAAGACTAGCGGGAGGGATACGCAGTATTTT
TRBJ2-1,TRBV6-5,-,12,-,CASSSYYNEQFF,TGTGCCAGCAGTTCATACTACAATGAGCAGTTCTTC
TRBJ2-2,TRBV18,-,17,TRBD1,CASSPMTGGMNTGELFF,TGTGCCAGCTCACCTATGACAGGGGGGATGAACACCGGGGAGCTGTTTTTT
TRBJ1-1,TRBV19,-,16,TRBD1,CASSPGPGQVLGEAFF,TGTGCCAGTAGCCCCGGGCCGGGACAGGTTTTGGGTGAAGCTTTCTTT
TRBJ2-7,TRBV28,-,14,-,CASSPPGGSGEQYF,TGTGCCAGCAGCCCCCCGGGGGGCTCGGGCGAGCAGTACTTC